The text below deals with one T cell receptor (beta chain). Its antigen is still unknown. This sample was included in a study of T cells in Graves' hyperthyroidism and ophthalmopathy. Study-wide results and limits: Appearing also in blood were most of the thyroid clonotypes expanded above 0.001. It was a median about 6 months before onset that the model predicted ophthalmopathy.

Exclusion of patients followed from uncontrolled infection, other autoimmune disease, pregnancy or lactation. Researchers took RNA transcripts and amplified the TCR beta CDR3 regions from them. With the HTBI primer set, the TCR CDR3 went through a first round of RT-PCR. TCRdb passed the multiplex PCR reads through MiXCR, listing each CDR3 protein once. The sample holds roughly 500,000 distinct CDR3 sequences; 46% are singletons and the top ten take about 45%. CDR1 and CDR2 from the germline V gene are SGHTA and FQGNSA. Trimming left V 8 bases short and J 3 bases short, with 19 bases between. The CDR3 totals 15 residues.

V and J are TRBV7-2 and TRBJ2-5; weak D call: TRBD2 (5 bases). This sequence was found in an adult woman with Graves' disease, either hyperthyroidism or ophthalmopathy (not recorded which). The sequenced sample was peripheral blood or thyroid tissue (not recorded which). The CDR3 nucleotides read TGTGCCAGCCACACCCCGGGAAATTCTAAAGAGACCCAGTACTTC. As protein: CASHTPGNSKETQYF.